This passage covers 23 T cell receptor beta chains from one sample sequenced in a study of post-analysis software for immune sequencing data. Tagging with unique molecular identifiers was a feature of the TCR beta cDNA libraries. Each CDR3 protein gets one entry after TCRdb re-called the PCR reads with MiXCR. The table records about 820,000 distinct CDR3 sequences, approximately 53% of them present only once. These receptors are not linked to any known antigen. Study-level results: Patients showed TRBV5-6, TRBV5-1 and TRBV20-1 among a few TRBV segments more frequent than in controls.

Sequenced input: blood. These receptors all stem from a girl aged 10 to 17 with multiple sclerosis.

This chain links TRBV7-8 with TRBJ2-3; D is perhaps TRBD1 (6 bases). The germline V gene has CDR1 SGHVS and CDR2 FQNEAQ. There are 13 residues in the CDR3. Trimming stripped 2 bases from V and 5 bases from J, with 8 bases between. CDR3 residues: CASSLKGEDTQYF. The CDR3 DNA reads as TGTGCCAGCAGCTTAAAGGGGGAAGATACGCAGTATTTT.

The rearrangement links TRBV6-5 to TRBJ1-2, with D perhaps TRBD1 (6 bases). This CDR3 has 14 amino acids. The germline V and J ends were trimmed by 6 bases and 5 bases, with 16 bases remaining between them. Germline CDR1 reads MNHEY; CDR2 reads SVGAGI. CDR3 region: CASSYDRRGYGYTF. DNA for the CDR3: TGTGCCAGCAGCTATGACAGGAGAGGTTATGGCTACACCTTC.

The genes are TRBV6-5 and TRBJ2-3; no clear D. The germline gives CDR1 MNHEY, CDR2 SVGAGI. CDR3 length: 13 residues. V dropped 7 bases and J dropped 8 bases, with 16 bases sitting between them. For the CDR3, the DNA is TGTGCCAGCATTGAGTACCCAGCCCGTACGCAGTATTTT. Protein product: CASIEYPARTQYF.

V gene TRBV2 combines with J gene TRBJ2-3; D ambiguous. The CDR3 spans 15 residues. Germline V CDR1 and CDR2: SNHLY, FYNNEI. Trimming took 8 bases from V and 0 from J, leaving 15 bases between them. The CDR3 reads CASCPRSTSTDTQYF. In DNA form, the CDR3 reads TGTGCCAGCTGTCCCCGTTCTACTAGCACAGATACGCAGTATTTT.

This clonotype was picked up a small number of times. V is TRBV30 and J is TRBJ1-1, with 12 bases matching TRBD1. The V and J ends lost 5 bases and 4 bases, in that order; junction bases with no gene match: 8. Per germline, CDR1 GTSNPN and CDR2 SVGIG (reference sequence). This CDR3 is 15 amino acids long. CDR3 nucleotides: TGTGCCTGGGCTACTCCGGGACAGGGGGCCACTGAAGCTTTCTTT. Protein product: CAWATPGQGATEAFF.

This chain links TRBV25-1 with TRBJ2-7; TRBD1 matches at 9 bases. This CDR3 has 13 residues. CDR1 MGHDK and CDR2 SYGVNS come from the germline V gene. Trimming removed 6 bases from V and 4 bases from J; junction bases left unmatched: 4. The CDR3 loop reads CASRQGARYEQYF. Written as DNA, the CDR3 is TGTGCCAGCAGACAGGGGGCGAGGTACGAGCAGTACTTC.

This clonotype turned up a few times. V and J are TRBV20-1 and TRBJ2-4, with D hard to call. The closer fit of TRBJ2-7 to the DNA end suggests the J call may be wrong. The CDR3 spans 13 residues. Germline values: CDR1 DFQATT, CDR2 SNEGSKA (reference sequence). The CDR3 DNA reads as TGCAGTGCTAGAGACGTCACTTCCTACGAGCAGTACTTC. Protein product: CSARDVTSYEQYF.

This clonotype has a handful of counts. The CDR3: CASSQAGVAYEQYF. CDR3 DNA sequence: TGCGCCAGCAGCCAAGCGGGGGTGGCCTACGAGCAGTACTTC. The chain joins TRBV4-1 to TRBJ2-7, with D maybe TRBD2 (6 bases). Trimming stripped 1 base from V and 2 bases from J, with 9 bases between. There are 14 residues in the CDR3. Germline lookup yields CDR1 MGHRA and CDR2 YSYEKL.

This clonotype came up once. The chain is built from TRBV10-3 and TRBJ2-5, with 11 bases lining up with TRBD2. CDR3 length: 17 residues. Trimming took 2 bases from V and 5 from J; bases not matched to a gene: 10. Per germline, CDR1 ENHRY and CDR2 SYGVKD. In nucleotides, the CDR3 is TGTGCCATCAGTGAGCCCGGACTAGCGGGCGGGGGCGAGACCCAGTACTTC. Amino acid sequence: CAISEPGLAGGGETQYF.

J is TRBJ1-6 and V is TRBV2; 9 bases are a match to TRBD1. V gave up 7 bases and J gave up 8 bases; unmatched junction bases: 6. The CDR3 runs 14 residues. Per germline, CDR1 SNHLY and CDR2 FYNNEI. Written as DNA, the CDR3 is TGTGCCAGCACCCCCGGGACAGGGCATTCACCCCTCCACTTT. It translates to CASTPGTGHSPLHF.

This sequence joins TRBV27 and TRBJ2-5, with 12 bases matching TRBD2. Germline V gene sequence: CDR1 MNHEY, CDR2 SMNVEV (reference sequence). With V trimmed by 6 bases and J by 11 bases, 7 bases remained unmatched. There are 13 residues in the CDR3. The CDR3 protein is CASSRLAGDEQYF. CDR3 bases: TGTGCCAGCAGCCGACTAGCGGGGGATGAGCAGTACTTC.

CDR3 region: CASSLRGDRSSGANVLTF. DNA for the CDR3: TGCGCCAGCAGCTTGAGAGGGGATAGAAGCTCTGGGGCCAACGTCCTGACTTTC. V is TRBV5-1 and J is TRBJ2-6; D is tentatively TRBD1 or TRBD2 (5 bases each). Germline assignment: CDR1 SGHRS and CDR2 YFSETQ. The V end was cut by 1 base, the J end by 0 bases, with 14 bases between. The length of the CDR3 is 18 residues.

This clonotype was seen only a few times. This chain uses TRBV7-9 with TRBJ2-3, with D perhaps matching TRBD2 (6 bases). Trimming stripped 0 bases from V and 0 bases from J, with 10 bases between. The germline CDR1 and CDR2 sequences are SEHNR and FQNEAQ (reference sequence). CDR3 length: 16 residues. CDR3 DNA: TGTGCCAGCAGCTTAGCCCGTGGGACTAGCACAGATACGCAGTATTTT. This codes for CASSLARGTSTDTQYF.

The rearrangement joins TRBV5-1 to TRBJ2-1, with 8 bases that match TRBD1. V trimming: 4 bases; J trimming: 7 bases; junction bases outside the gene matches: 10. This CDR3 is 15 amino acids long. Germline assignment: CDR1 SGHRS and CDR2 YFSETQ. The CDR3 is CASSLRRQGKNEQFF. CDR3 bases: TGCGCCAGCAGCCTCCGAAGACAGGGGAAGAATGAGCAGTTCTTC.

The V gene is TRBV20-1, the J gene TRBJ1-2; weak D call: TRBD1 (5 bases). V was cut by 6 bases and J by 7 bases, with 24 bases left in between. The germline V gene encodes CDR1 DFQATT and CDR2 SNEGSKA (reference sequence). This CDR3 has 15 residues. The CDR3 nucleotides are TGCAGTGCGATCCCGTTGAGGGGAACCGGCGTTGGCTACACCTTC. This translates into CSAIPLRGTGVGYTF.

This chain links TRBV5-1 with TRBJ2-7; D possibly corresponds to TRBD2 (5 bases). The ends were cut back, 2 bases at V and 5 bases at J, with 17 bases in the middle. The CDR3 has 15 amino acids. CDR1 and CDR2 from the germline V gene are SGHRS and YFSETQ. This CDR3 reads CASSLEGRASNEQYF. The CDR3 DNA is TGCGCCAGCAGCTTAGAGGGTAGGGCTAGTAACGAGCAGTACTTC.

This chain links TRBV4-1 with TRBJ1-2; 9 bases line up with TRBD1. Germline V lookup: CDR1 MGHRA, CDR2 YSYEKL. Unmatched junction bases numbered 7, after V lost 1 base and J lost 1 base. CDR3 length equals 17 residues. CDR3 sequence: CASSQGFDRGNNYGYTF. The CDR3 nucleotides read TGCGCCAGCAGCCAAGGGTTTGACAGGGGGAATAACTATGGCTACACCTTC.

This clonotype showed up just a few times. V is TRBV5-1 and J is TRBJ2-5; tentatively, D is TRBD1 (6 bases). V lost 5 bases, J lost 2 bases, and 13 bases lay in between. In germline, CDR1 is SGHRS, CDR2 YFSETQ. The CDR3 has 14 residues. CDR3 in amino acids: CASSAGTLQETQYF. The CDR3 coding sequence is TGCGCCAGCAGTGCCGGGACACTTCAAGAGACCCAGTACTTC.

The rearrangement joins TRBV27 to TRBJ2-7; 8 bases are shared with TRBD1. The CDR3 runs to 17 residues. V trimming: 6 bases; J trimming: 2 bases; junction bases outside the gene matches: 15. Germline lookup yields CDR1 MNHEY and CDR2 SMNVEV (reference sequence). The CDR3: CASSPQPRGRSPYEQYF. CDR3 DNA sequence: TGTGCCAGCAGCCCCCAACCCAGGGGGCGGTCCCCCTACGAGCAGTACTTC.

The chain employs TRBV25-1 and TRBJ1-2, with 7 bases fitting TRBD1. V lost 3 bases and J lost 6; bases outside the gene matches: 13. CDR1 is MGHDK and CDR2 is SYGVNS in the germline V gene. This CDR3 is 16 amino acids long. The CDR3 coding sequence is TGTGCCAGCAGTGACCCCGACAGGGTCAGGGGAGATGGCTACACCTTC. Its protein is CASSDPDRVRGDGYTF.

V is TRBV6-5 and J is TRBJ1-2, with 7 bases aligning to TRBD1. Trimming cost V 1 base and J 8 bases; bases outside gene matches: 7. The CDR3 contains 14 residues. Germline V lookup: CDR1 MNHEY, CDR2 SVGAGI. The CDR3 DNA reads TGTGCCAGCAGTTACTGGGAGGGGGCCGGGGGCTACACCTTC. Residues: CASSYWEGAGGYTF.

The V call is TRBV4-1, the J call TRBJ2-4; the match to TRBD2 covers 8 bases. Germline-derived CDR1 and CDR2 are MGHRA and YSYEKL. With 4 bases clipped from V and 7 bases from J, the junction kept 9 bases outside the gene matches. The CDR3 has 15 amino acids. The CDR3 sequence is CASSPVAGILNIQYF. CDR3 in DNA: TGCGCCAGCAGCCCTGTAGCGGGAATTCTGAACATTCAGTACTTC.

Only a few counts were recorded for this clonotype. J is TRBJ2-7 and V is TRBV29-1; no clear D gene. CDR3 length: 12 amino acids. Germline loops: CDR1 SQVTM, CDR2 ANQGSEA. V was shortened by 1 base and J by 2 bases, with 6 bases between the two germline ends. CDR3 nucleotides: TGCAGCGTTGAAGGGCTAACCTACGAGCAGTACTTC. Its translation is CSVEGLTYEQYF.